The source of this T cell receptor (beta chain) is a study of T cell repertoires in cytomegalovirus infection (dated by TCRdb to 2018 to 2020). For the wider study: The peptide stimulations were aimed at well-studied HLA-B-restricted epitopes as well as recently identified HLA-C-restricted CMV epitopes, whose presentation resists viral immunomodulation. Donor HLA type was relevant to the analysis, because carriage of CMV infection together with the matching HLA type was indicated by public TCR beta signatures. The paper as a whole reports these results and caveats: The ex vivo response was dominated by HLA-C-restricted CMV-specific TCR beta clonotypes, which also provided the single most frequent clonotype in two of eight donors. In both this cohort and an independent cohort of 350 to 400 donors, the cumulative frequency of public TCR beta family members distinguished carriers of CMV infection plus the relevant HLA type.

This clonotype was seen a handful of times. No cognate antigen has been identified for it. No base quality values were provided; no much bigger clone lies one nucleotide off. Trimming removed 2 bases from V and 4 bases from J; the gene matches leave 2 bases unexplained. The germline V gene yields SGHTA for CDR1 and FQGNSA for CDR2. Counted from cysteine to phenylalanine, this CDR3 has 14 amino acids. The read is trimmed to its CDR3 DNA, 42 bases read in frame from base 1. The sample's treatment or condition label, in plain terms: in vitro stimulation with specific CMV peptide epitopes to enrich CMV-specific T cells. Sequenced on an Illumina HiSeq 1500. TCRdb reworked the public reads: Q25 trimming with fastp, MiXCR clone assembly, productive beta chains retained. Each CDR3 protein appears once, grouped with its most common genes and DNA. For this sample there are around 570,000 distinct CDR3 sequences; 35% to 50% appear just once. The top ten clonotypes cover roughly 50% of the sample.

The TCR was taken from a human donor in good health (CMV status not recorded). Some clones in this sample may be carry-over from other donors' samples. The source was cultured PBMCs, collected from culture after CMV antigen stimulation. The sequence is built from TRBV7-2 and TRBJ2-1; a stretch of 7 junction bases matches TRBD1. The DNA sequence is as follows: TGTGCCAGCAGCTTAACCAGGGGGTACAATGAGCAGTTCTTC. The resulting protein is CASSLTRGYNEQFF.